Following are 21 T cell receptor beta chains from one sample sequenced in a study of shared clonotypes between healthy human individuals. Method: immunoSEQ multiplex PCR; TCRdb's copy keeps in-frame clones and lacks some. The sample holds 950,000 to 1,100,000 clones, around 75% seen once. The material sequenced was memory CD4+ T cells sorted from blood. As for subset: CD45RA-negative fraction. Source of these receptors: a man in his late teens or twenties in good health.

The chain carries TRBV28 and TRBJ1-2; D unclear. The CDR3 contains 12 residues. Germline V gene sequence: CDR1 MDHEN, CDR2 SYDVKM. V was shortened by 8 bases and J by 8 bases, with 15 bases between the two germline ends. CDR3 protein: CASSEVTQGYTF. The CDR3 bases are TGTGCCAGCTCGGAGGTAACCCAAGGCTACACCTTC.

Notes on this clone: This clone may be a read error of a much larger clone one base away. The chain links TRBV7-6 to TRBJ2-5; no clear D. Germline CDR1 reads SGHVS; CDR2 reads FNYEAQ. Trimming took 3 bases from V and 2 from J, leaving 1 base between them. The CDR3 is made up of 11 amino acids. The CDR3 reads CASSLQETQYF. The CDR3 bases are TGTGCCAGCAGCTTGCAAGAGACCCAGTACTTC. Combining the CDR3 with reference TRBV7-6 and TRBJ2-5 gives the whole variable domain GAGVSQSPRYKVTKRGQDVALRCDPISGHVSLYWYRQALGQGPEFLTYFNYEAQQDKSGLPNDRFSAERPEGSISTLTIQRTEQRDSAMYRCASSLQETQYFGPGTRLLVL.

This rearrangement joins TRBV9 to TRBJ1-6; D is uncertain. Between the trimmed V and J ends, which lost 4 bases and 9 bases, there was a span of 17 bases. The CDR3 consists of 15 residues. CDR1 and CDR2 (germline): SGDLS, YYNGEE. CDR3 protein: CASSSPVGAFSPLHF. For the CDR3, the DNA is TGTGCCAGCAGCTCGCCAGTGGGAGCCTTTTCACCCCTCCACTTT.

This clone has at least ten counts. CDR3 region: CASSFGQGGRNTEAFF. DNA of the CDR3: TGTGCCAGCAGCTTCGGACAGGGAGGGAGGAACACTGAAGCTTTCTTT. The chain has TRBV5-4 and TRBJ1-1; 8 bases are a match to TRBD1. J gave up 1 base and V 2 bases, and 7 bases lay outside the gene matches. The CDR3 spans 16 residues. Per germline, CDR1 SGHNT and CDR2 YYREEE (reference sequence). The whole variable domain, remainder taken from reference TRBV5-4 and TRBJ1-1, is ETGVTQSPTHLIKTRGQQVTLRCSSQSGHNTVSWYQQALGQGPQFIFQYYREEENGRGNFPPRFSGLQFPNYSSELNVNALELDDSALYLCASSFGQGGRNTEAFFGQGTRLTVV.

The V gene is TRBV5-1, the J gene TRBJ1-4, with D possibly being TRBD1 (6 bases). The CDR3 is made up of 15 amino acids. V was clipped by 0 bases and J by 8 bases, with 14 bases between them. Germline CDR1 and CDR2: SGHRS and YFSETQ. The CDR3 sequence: CASSLGTGGDEKLFF. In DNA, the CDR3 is TGCGCCAGCAGCTTGGGTACGGGGGGCGACGAAAAACTGTTTTTT.

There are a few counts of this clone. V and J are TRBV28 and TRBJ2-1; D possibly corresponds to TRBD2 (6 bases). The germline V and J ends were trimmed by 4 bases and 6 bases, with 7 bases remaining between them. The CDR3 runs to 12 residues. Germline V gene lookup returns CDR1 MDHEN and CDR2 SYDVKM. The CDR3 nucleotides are TGTGCCAGCAGTTGGCGGGGCAATGAGCAGTTCTTC. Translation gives CASSWRGNEQFF.

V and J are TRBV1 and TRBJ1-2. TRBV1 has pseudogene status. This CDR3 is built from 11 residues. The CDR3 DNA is TGCACCGGTCACCAGACCTATGGCTACACCTTC. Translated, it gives CTGHQTYGYTF.

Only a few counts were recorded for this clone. CDR3 loop: CASSVGPLGGELFF. DNA of the CDR3: TGTGCCAGCAGCGTAGGGCCCCTTGGGGGGGAGCTGTTTTTT. The chain uses TRBV9 and TRBJ2-2; the D is unclear. In germline, CDR1 is SGDLS, CDR2 YYNGEE. This CDR3 is 14 amino acids long. Trimming stripped 0 bases from V and 8 bases from J, with 11 bases between. Combining the CDR3 with reference TRBV9 and TRBJ2-2 gives the whole variable domain DSGVTQTPKHLITATGQRVTLRCSPRSGDLSVYWYQQSLDQGLQFLIQYYNGEERAKGNILERFSAQQFPDLHSELNLSSLELGDSALYFCASSVGPLGGELFFGEGSRLTVL.

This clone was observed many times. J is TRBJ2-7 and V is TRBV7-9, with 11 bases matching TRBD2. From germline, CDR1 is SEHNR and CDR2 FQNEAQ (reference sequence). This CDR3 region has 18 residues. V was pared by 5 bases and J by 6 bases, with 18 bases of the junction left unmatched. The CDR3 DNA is TGTGCCAGCAGCCTACCTTACCGACTAGCGGGGCTTTTAAGCGAGCAGTACTTC. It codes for CASSLPYRLAGLLSEQYF.

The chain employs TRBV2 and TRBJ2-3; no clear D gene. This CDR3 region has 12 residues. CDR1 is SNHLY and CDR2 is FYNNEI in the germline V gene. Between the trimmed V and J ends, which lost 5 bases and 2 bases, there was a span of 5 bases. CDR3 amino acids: CASSYYTDTQYF. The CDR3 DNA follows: TGTGCCAGCAGTTATTACACAGATACGCAGTATTTT. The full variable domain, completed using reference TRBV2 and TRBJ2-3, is EPEVTQTPSHQVTQMGQEVILRCVPISNHLYFYWYRQILGQKVEFLVSFYNNEISEKSEIFDDQFSVERPDGSNFTLKIRSTKLEDSAMYFCASSYYTDTQYFGPGTRLTVL.

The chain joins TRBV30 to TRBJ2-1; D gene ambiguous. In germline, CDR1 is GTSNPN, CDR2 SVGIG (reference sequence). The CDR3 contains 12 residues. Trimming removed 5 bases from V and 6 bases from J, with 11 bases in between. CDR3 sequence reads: CAWFPIGNEQFF. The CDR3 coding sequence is TGTGCCTGGTTCCCGATAGGCAATGAGCAGTTCTTC. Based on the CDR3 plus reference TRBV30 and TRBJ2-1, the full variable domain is SQTIHQWPATLVQPVGSPLSLECTVEGTSNPNLYWYRQAAGRGLQLLFYSVGIGQISSEVPQNLSASRPQDRQFILSSKKLLLSDSGFYLCAWFPIGNEQFFGPGTRLTVL.

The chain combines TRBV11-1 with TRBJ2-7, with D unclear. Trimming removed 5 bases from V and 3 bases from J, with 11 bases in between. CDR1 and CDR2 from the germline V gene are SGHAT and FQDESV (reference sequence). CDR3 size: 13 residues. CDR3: CASSRSRSYEQYF. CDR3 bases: TGTGCCAGCAGCCGATCCCGGAGCTACGAGCAGTACTTC.

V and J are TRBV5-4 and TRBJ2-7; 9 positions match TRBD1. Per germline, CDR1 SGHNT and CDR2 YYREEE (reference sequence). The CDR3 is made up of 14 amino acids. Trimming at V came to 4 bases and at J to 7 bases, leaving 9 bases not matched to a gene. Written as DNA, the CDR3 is TGTGCCAGCAGCGCCGACAGGGGGTCTTGGGAGCAGTACTTC. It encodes CASSADRGSWEQYF.

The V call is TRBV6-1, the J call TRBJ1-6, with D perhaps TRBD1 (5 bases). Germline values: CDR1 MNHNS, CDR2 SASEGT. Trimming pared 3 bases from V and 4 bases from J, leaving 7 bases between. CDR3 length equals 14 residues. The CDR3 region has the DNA TGTGCCAGCAGTGACCAGGGTTATAATTCACCCCTCCACTTT. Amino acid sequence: CASSDQGYNSPLHF.

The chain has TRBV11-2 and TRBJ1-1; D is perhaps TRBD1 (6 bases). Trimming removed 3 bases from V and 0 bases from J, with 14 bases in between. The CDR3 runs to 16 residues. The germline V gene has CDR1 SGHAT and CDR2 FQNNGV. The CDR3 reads CASSFGQSVMNTEAFF. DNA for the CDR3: TGTGCCAGCAGCTTTGGACAGTCCGTCATGAACACTGAAGCTTTCTTT. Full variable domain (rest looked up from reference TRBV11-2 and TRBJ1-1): EAGVAQSPRYKIIEKRQSVAFWCNPISGHATLYWYQQILGQGPKLLIQFQNNGVVDDSQLPKDRFSAERLKGVDSTLKIQPAKLEDSAVYLCASSFGQSVMNTEAFFGQGTRLTVV.

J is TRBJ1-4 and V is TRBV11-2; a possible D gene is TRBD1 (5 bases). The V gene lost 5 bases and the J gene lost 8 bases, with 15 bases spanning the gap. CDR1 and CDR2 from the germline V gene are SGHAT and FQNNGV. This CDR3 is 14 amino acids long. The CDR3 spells CASSPPGPGEKLFF. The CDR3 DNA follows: TGTGCCAGCAGCCCACCGGGACCGGGGGAAAAACTGTTTTTT.

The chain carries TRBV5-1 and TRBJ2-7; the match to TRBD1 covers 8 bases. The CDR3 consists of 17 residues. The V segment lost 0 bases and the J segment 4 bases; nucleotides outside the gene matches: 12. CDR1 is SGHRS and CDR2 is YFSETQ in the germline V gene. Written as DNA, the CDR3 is TGCGCCAGCAGCTTGGCCCAAGGGACAGGTGAGGGATACGAGCAGTACTTC. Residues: CASSLAQGTGEGYEQYF.

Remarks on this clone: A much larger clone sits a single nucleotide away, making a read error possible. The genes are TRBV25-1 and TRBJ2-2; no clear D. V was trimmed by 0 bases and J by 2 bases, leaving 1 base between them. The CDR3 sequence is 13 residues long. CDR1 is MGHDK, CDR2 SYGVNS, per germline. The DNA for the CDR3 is TGTGCCAGCAGTGAATACAACACCGGGGAGCTGTTTTTT. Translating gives CASSEYNTGELFF.

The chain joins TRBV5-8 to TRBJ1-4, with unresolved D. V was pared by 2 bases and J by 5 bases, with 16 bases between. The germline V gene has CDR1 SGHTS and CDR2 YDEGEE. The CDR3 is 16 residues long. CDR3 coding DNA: TGTGCCAGCAGCTTTGGTCAGGCTACCAGCAATGAAAAACTGTTTTTT. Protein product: CASSFGQATSNEKLFF.

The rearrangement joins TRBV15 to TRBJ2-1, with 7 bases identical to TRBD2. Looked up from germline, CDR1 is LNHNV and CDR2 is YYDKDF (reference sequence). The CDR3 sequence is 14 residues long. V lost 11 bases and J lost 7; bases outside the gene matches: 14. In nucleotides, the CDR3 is TGTGCCGTCGGAGAGGCGGGAGTCTATAATGAGCAGTTCTTC. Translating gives CAVGEAGVYNEQFF.

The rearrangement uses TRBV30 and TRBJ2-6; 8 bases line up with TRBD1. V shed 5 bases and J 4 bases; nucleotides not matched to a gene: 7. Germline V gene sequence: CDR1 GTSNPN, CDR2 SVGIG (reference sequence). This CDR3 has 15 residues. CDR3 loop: CAWGTGGGGANVLTF. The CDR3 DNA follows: TGTGCCTGGGGGACAGGAGGTGGAGGGGCCAACGTCCTGACTTTC.